This T cell receptor beta chain was obtained from a study of cytomegalovirus exposure and HLA in healthy donors. The wider study: The Caucasian-associated ancestry cluster contained 81% of the 300 to 400 genotyped donors. Regarding the study as a whole: It has been reported that TCR beta sequences accurately predicted the HLA-A and HLA-B alleles of most subjects. A later analysis showed that HLA-associated TCR beta chains had undergone more clonal expansion than equally common others.

Notes on this clone: Its specificity is unknown.

The PCR was carried out with 60 Vbeta primers and 13 Jbeta primers. The table came from immunoSEQ multiplex PCR; TCRdb's copy has only in-frame clones and leaves some out. The sample contains 100,000 to 150,000 clones, 80% to 85% of which appear only once. V lost 2 bases and J 8 bases, leaving 15 bases between the germline ends. This CDR3 comprises 13 residues. Germline values: CDR1 SQVTM, CDR2 ANQGSEA. The source is a human donor in good health. The chain joins TRBV29-1 to TRBJ1-2; D call uncertain. The sample comprised PBMCs. CDR3 sequence reads: CSVEILTGKGYTF. In DNA form, the CDR3 reads TGCAGCGTTGAAATTCTTACCGGTAAAGGCTACACCTTC.